A selection of T cell receptor beta chains follows, all from one sample in a study of blood T cell repertoires in COVID-19. Sequencing was performed with immunoSEQ multiplex PCR; in TCRdb, only in-frame clones are kept and a portion is missing. The sample includes nearly 250,000 clones, roughly 83% seen only once; the top ten take 5.5% to 6.5%. The sequencing input was peripheral blood. Receptor source: a woman of 80 years or more with COVID-19, enrolled during active disease. CDR3s leave out the opening cysteine and the closing phenylalanine or tryptophan.

v_call	j_call	cdr3_aa
TRBV6-5	TRBJ2-3	ASSRAFSDTQY
TRBV20-1	TRBJ1-6	SASGQGSYSPLH
TRBV5-8	TRBJ2-3	ASSWTSGGAYTQY
TRBV28	TRBJ1-5	ASSSGTSNQPQH
TRBV9	TRBJ1-1	ASSLRQLNTEAF
TRBV19	TRBJ2-5	ASNPGGSKETQY
TRBV7-2	TRBJ1-2	ASSLGPGQAYGYT
TRBV25-1	TRBJ1-6	ASSDLGTGEAPLH
TRBV7-3	TRBJ1-1	ASSPRGFRLF
TRBV11-3	TRBJ1-3	ASSWSPLEGNTIY
TRBV4-1	TRBJ2-3	ASSLSPRGFGTDTQY
TRBV6-6	TRBJ1-5	ASRIAGGGYQPQH
TRBV9	TRBJ1-2	ASSVAGGNYGYT
TRBV6-5	TRBJ1-1	ASRAGRYTEAF
TRBV2	TRBJ1-2	ASSEAGDGYT
TRBV30	TRBJ2-3	AWSVAGGQY
TRBV6-5	TRBJ1-1	ASTVGPGSTEAF
TRBV6-6	TRBJ2-7	ASRRQAAYEQY
TRBV4-1	TRBJ1-4	ASSQAPGQGNEKLF
TRBV2	TRBJ2-2	ASSAQLNTGELF
TRBV2	TRBJ2-5	ASSPGQVTEQETQY
TRBV5-1	TRBJ2-1	ASSLNYVYNEQF
TRBV5-5	TRBJ1-5	ASSSEDNQPQH
TRBV2	TRBJ1-6	ASSSGISNSPLH
TRBV6-5	TRBJ2-3	ASRWQLSTDTQY
TRBV5-6	TRBJ1-6	ASSSSTGGWNSPLH
TRBV11-3	TRBJ2-7	ASSPGGTRLEQY
TRBV3-1/TRBV3-2	TRBJ2-1	ASSQLGRTYNEQF
TRBV3-1/TRBV3-2	TRBJ1-1	ASSQPSTGLNTEAF